This T cell receptor (beta chain) stems from a study of cytomegalovirus exposure and HLA in healthy donors. This clone has a handful of counts. Its antigen remains unknown. Primers included in the PCR were 60 Vbeta and 13 Jbeta primers. Using immunoSEQ multiplex PCR, the repertoire was profiled, and TCRdb retains in-frame clones only, with some absent. Of 95,000 to 150,000 clones in the sample, 66% were seen once. Study-wide findings and caveats: Fewer N-insertions (relative to the approximately 700-donor mean) were reportedly seen in an Asian-associated ancestry cluster in a later analysis. The majority of CMV-associated TCR beta chains were reported as apparently HLA-restricted in a later analysis.

Germline V CDR1 and CDR2: MDHEN, SYDVKM. This CDR3 contains 18 residues. The junction had 12 bases not matched to a gene; V was cut back by 4 bases and J by 1 base. The chain couples TRBV28 to TRBJ2-5, with TRBD2 identical over 10 bases. Material for sequencing was PBMCs. The TCR was taken from a young man in good health and CMV-seronegative. CDR3 region: CASSSPSILAGAQETQYF. CDR3 coding DNA: TGTGCCAGCAGTTCGCCGTCGATTCTAGCGGGGGCCCAAGAGACCCAGTACTTC.